This entry is about one T cell receptor (beta chain). There is no known antigen for this receptor. No much larger clonotype is one base removed from it; base qualities were not supplied. The library relied on the immunoSEQ multiplex PCR assay. A mixture of 60 forward primers for TCR Vbeta segments and 13 reverse primers for TCR Jbeta segments was used in the multiplex PCR. The CDR3 region of rearranged TCR beta genes was amplified from genomic DNA with a multiplex PCR assay. The amplified TCR beta libraries were sequenced on the Illumina HiSeq System as 87-base-pair reads. The published analysis was carried out like this. In a later analysis, tens of millions of unique TCR beta chains were counted across the 500 to 850 repertoires, and roughly 10 million of these chains were shared by at least two donors. To remove PCR and sequencing errors, raw reads were error-corrected and collapsed into unique sequences using a nearest-neighbor algorithm that merged closely related sequences. V, D and J gene segments were assigned by aligning CDR3 sequences to IMGT reference sequences. For a sequence to be retained, a match of at least six nucleotides to both a V gene segment and a J gene segment was required. A rearrangement counted as productive if the CDR3 had no stop codons and remained in frame with V and J, and every other rearrangement counted as non-productive. Following IMGT convention, CDR3 was defined as the stretch from the second conserved V-encoded cysteine to the conserved J-encoded phenylalanine. The earlier analysis of about 620 of the donors excluded sequences that lacked an unambiguous match to a single V gene segment. In an earlier analysis of 450 to 700 of the donors, V segments were called functional above 56.7% productive rearrangements and were called segregating when the between-donor standard deviation exceeded 5%. A statistical classification framework was built to diagnose cytomegalovirus status from the catalog of TCR beta chain sequences. V and J gene assignment, in a later analysis, came from comparing TCR nucleotide sequences with IMGT/GENE-DB human TR gene sequences. In a later analysis, CDR3 sequences and most-parsimonious VDJ recombination scenarios were assigned using the TCRdist pipeline. In a later analysis, each TCR beta chain was defined by its CDR3 amino acid sequence together with its V-gene family, and reads lacking a unique V-gene family were excluded. As a way to deal with suspected cross-contamination and a sequencing artifact, a later analysis dropped 640 or so nucleotide sequences that were highly shared and had low generation probability. A later analysis calculated a clonal expansion index for each public chain from normalized within-repertoire ranks of inferred template counts. A later analysis computed generation probabilities with a VDJ recombination model fitted to out-of-frame rearrangements, and checked the results against IGoR. In a later analysis, hypergeometric tests were used to score TCR-TCR, TCR-HLA and TCR-CMV co-occurrence, with a repertoire-size bias correction applied to TCR pairs. A later analysis estimated false discovery rates by permuting HLA or CMV assignments 20 times. A later analysis grouped co-occurring TCRs with DBSCAN, adding TCRdist sequence similarity when clustering within HLA-allele-positive subsets. Repertoires with fewer than 30,000 or more than 120,000 public chains were left out of co-occurrence clustering, as were several repertoires with anomalous nucleotide sharing. TCRdb took this table from immuneACCESS and kept in-frame rearrangements with V and J called. Such tables lack part of the clones; where checked against another copy, unresolved V genes explain under half of the gap, and the rest is unexplained. V and J calls and clone size are copied from that table; D and trimming were computed from the DNA. In this sample the table shows under 300,000 clones, about 75% of which occur a single time. The leading ten clones occupy about 2.2% of the sample.

This entry is derived from a study of cytomegalovirus exposure and HLA in healthy donors (dated by TCRdb to the late 2010s). As for the study more broadly: An earlier analysis of several hundred of the donors reported about 250 Gb of sequence data and some 120 million unique TCR beta sequences from approximately 180 million T cells. An early release that covered roughly 600 HLA-typed donors contained about 290 gigabases of sequencing data and around 85 million unique TCR sequences. Of the 398 genotyped donors, roughly 80% were placed in the genetic ancestry cluster associated with self-reported Caucasian donors. The study was designed to test whether signatures of past pathogen exposure could be identified by cataloging public T cell receptors. The study profiled the T cell repertoires of more than 500 subjects by immunosequencing and related them to cytomegalovirus serostatus. In addition to the first cohort of roughly 670 subjects, a separate validation cohort of over 90 different subjects was used. To predict cytomegalovirus infection status, the study combined high-throughput TCR immunosequencing, statistical association of individual TCRs with disease status, and machine learning. A later analysis re-analyzed previously published TCR beta repertoires from 550 to 700 donors and added high-resolution HLA genotyping to study TCR occurrence patterns. The later analysis used no new phenotypic data to find candidate immune exposures, relying instead on TCR beta sequences and their occurrence across donors. In an earlier analysis of over 550 of the donors, high-throughput TCR beta sequencing was used to judge whether each TCR beta V gene segment behaved as functional or pseudogenic. Donor age, sex, ethnicity and CMV serostatus were compiled together with the repertoire data. A later genetic analysis took genome-wide SNP genotypes for about 65% of the roughly 670 donors and used that subset as a discovery cohort. Every discovery cohort repertoire had been produced on one sequencing platform. Both class I and class II loci were covered by HLA typing, at four-digit resolution. Typing coverage differed by locus: A, B, C, DRB1 and DQB1 were typed in about 620-630 donors, DQA1 in approximately 520, DPA1 in some 570, and DPB1 in roughly 470. A few DR-DQ haplotypes were handled as single units for association and clustering because linkage in the cohort was strong. Across approximately 400 genotyped donors of the cohort, an average of roughly 250,000 unique TCR beta nucleotide sequences per donor were sequenced, and roughly 20% of those sequences were non-productive. The paper as a whole reports these results and caveats: In an earlier analysis of 450 to 750 of the donors, most TCR beta V segments appeared in productive rearrangements about 90% or about 30% of the time, broadly matching IMGT annotations. It was suggested by the authors that the approach could potentially be generalized to other disease states and immunological phenotypes. Sequencing depth was assumed to be roughly uniform across donors in the presence/absence analyses, though that assumption may not hold. The classifier was reported to diagnose cytomegalovirus status with high specificity and sensitivity in both the original and validation cohorts. A group of highly shared sequence variants was considered likely to be a technical artifact of the sequencing pipeline. According to a later analysis, TCR association rates differed among HLA loci, with DRB1 alleles showing the most associated TCRs and HLA-C alleles showing the fewest. The cohort was sequenced for TCR beta chains only, and without alpha or paired-chain data the features that could be detected were limited. Because the 87-base-pair reads could not distinguish some IMGT-functional V segments, including TRBV6-2 and TRBV6-3, those segments were excluded. In a later genetic analysis, fewer N-insertions in productive TCRs were reported among donors in an Asian-associated ancestry cluster than the roughly 700-donor mean. Some 16 rarely observed V segments, including chromosome 9 orphons, were excluded from the earlier analysis of a few hundred of the donors because counts were too low. Because HLA typing was missing for some donors at each locus, association tests included only the typed subset. A further reported finding was that TCR beta sequences accurately predicted the HLA-A and HLA-B alleles for most subjects in the first cohort. Linkage disequilibrium might explain the correlated functional status among segregating V segments, but an unknown experimental factor could not be excluded. A later analysis found that HLA-associated TCR beta chains were more clonally expanded and had lower generation probabilities than equally common non-associated chains. Across donors, most TCR sequences were observed very rarely, whereas some public TCRs were present in many individuals. A later analysis reported that several top co-occurrence clusters appeared linked to parvovirus B19, influenza, CMV and Epstein-Barr virus. CMV serostatus was the only immune exposure information available for the cohort. A later analysis associated about 16,000 TCR beta sequences with specific HLA alleles at a false discovery rate of 0.05. In a later genetic analysis, a missense DCLRE1C variant was associated with V-gene and J-gene trimming of TCR beta chains, and the association was replicated in an independent cohort. A few of the identified cytomegalovirus-associated TCR beta chains were confirmed in vitro to be specific for cytomegalovirus antigens. When HLA alleles, especially DR and DQ, strongly co-occurred, attributing TCR associations to individual alleles was difficult. In a later analysis, most CMV-associated TCR beta chains were found to appear HLA-restricted, with HLA associations seemingly driven largely by CMV exposure. The study gave a list of more than 150 TCR beta chains associated with cytomegalovirus.

The cohort was made up of about 610 healthy bone marrow donors. At the time of sampling, every cohort member was nominally healthy, though immune exposures that went unrecorded were likely present. The donor tested CMV seronegative, placing the donor among the roughly 340 seronegative members of the cohort. Every donor gave a peripheral blood sample, and the peripheral blood mononuclear cells from that sample were used for TCR beta sequencing. The Qiagen DNeasy Blood Extraction Kit was used to extract genomic DNA from the blood cell samples. The CDR3, cysteine through phenylalanine, is 16 amino acids long. Just CDR3 DNA is preserved here, 48 bases in frame from base 1. Trimming takes 3 bases off V and 9 bases off J; junction bases not matched to a gene: 14. Via the germline V gene, CDR1 is SNHLY and CDR2 FYNNEI.

Sample: PBMCs. This clonotype originated in a female donor in good health and CMV-seronegative. The V and J segments used are TRBV2 and TRBJ2-1; TRBD2 matches 7 bases in the middle. The bases are TGTGCCAGCAGTGATGCTAGAGCGGGACGGGCGGCTGAGCAGTTCTTC. Translated, this is CASSDARAGRAAEQFF.